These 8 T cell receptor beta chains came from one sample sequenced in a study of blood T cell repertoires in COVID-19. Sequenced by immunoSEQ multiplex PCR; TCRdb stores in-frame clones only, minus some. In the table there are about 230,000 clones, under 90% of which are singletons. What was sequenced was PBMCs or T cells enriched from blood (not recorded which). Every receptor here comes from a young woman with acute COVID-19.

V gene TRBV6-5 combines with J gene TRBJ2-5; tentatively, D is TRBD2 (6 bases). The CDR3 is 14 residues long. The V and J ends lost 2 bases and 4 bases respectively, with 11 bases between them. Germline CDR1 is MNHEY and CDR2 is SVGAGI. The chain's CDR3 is CASSYVGGVETQYF. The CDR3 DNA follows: TGTGCCAGCAGTTACGTGGGGGGAGTAGAGACCCAGTACTTC.

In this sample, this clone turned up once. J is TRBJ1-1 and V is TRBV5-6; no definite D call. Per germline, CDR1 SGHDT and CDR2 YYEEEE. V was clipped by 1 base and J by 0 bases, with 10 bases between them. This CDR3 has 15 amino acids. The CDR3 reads CASSLTAVLNTEAFF. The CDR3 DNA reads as TGTGCCAGCAGCTTGACGGCGGTATTGAACACTGAAGCTTTCTTT.

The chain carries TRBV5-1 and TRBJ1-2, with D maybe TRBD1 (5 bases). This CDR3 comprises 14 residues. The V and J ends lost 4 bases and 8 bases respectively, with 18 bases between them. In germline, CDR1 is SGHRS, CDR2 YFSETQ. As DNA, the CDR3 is TGCGCCAGCAGCCTAAACCCGGGGGGTGGCGGCTACACCTTC. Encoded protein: CASSLNPGGGGYTF.

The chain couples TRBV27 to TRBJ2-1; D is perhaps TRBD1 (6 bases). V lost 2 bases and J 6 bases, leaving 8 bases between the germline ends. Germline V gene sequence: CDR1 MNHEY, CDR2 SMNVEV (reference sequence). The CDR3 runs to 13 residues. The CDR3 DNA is TGTGCCAGCAGTTTACTACAGGGCAATGAGCAGTTCTTC. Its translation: CASSLLQGNEQFF.

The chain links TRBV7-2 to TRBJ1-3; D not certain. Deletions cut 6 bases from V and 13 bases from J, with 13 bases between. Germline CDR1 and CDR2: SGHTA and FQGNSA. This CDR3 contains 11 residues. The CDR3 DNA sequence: TGTGCCAGCAGTAGCGGCTTATCGATATATTTT. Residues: CASSSGLSIYF.

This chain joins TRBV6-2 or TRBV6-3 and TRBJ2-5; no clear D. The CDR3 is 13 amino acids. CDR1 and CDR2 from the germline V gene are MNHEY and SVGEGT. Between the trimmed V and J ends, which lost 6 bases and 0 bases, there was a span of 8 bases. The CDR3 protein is CASSPLYQETQYF. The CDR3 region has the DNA TGTGCCAGCAGCCCTCTCTACCAAGAGACCCAGTACTTC.

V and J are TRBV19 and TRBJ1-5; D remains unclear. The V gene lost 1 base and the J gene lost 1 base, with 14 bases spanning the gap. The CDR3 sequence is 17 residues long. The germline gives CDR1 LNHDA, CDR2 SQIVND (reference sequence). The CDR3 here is CASSIAAGSSSNQPQHF. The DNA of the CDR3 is TGTGCCAGTAGTATAGCGGCAGGTTCATCGAGCAATCAGCCCCAGCATTTT. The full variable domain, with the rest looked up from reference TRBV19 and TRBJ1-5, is DGGITQSPKYLFRKEGQNVTLSCEQNLNHDAMYWYRQDPGQGLRLIYYSQIVNDFQKGDIAEGYSVSREKKESFPLTVTSAQKNPTAFYLCASSIAAGSSSNQPQHFGDGTRLSIL.

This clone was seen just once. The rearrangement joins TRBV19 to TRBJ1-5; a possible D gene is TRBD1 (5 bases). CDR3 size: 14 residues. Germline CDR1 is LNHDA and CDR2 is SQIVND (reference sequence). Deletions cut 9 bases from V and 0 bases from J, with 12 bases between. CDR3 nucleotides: TGTGCCAGCCGGGGGTCGATTAGCAATCAGCCCCAGCATTTT. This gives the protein CASRGSISNQPQHF.